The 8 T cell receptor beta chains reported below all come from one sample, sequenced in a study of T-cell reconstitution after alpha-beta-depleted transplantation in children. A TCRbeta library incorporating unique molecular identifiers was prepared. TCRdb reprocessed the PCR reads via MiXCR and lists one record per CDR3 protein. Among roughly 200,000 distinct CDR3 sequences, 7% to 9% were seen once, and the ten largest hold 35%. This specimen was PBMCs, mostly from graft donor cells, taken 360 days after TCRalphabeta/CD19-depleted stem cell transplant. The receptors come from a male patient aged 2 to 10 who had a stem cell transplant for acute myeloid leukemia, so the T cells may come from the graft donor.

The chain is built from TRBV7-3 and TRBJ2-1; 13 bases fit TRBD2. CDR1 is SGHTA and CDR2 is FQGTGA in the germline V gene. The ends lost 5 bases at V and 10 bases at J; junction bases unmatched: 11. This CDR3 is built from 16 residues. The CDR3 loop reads CASSRAGTSGVAEQFF. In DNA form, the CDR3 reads TGTGCCAGCAGCCGGGCCGGGACTAGCGGGGTAGCGGAGCAGTTCTTC.

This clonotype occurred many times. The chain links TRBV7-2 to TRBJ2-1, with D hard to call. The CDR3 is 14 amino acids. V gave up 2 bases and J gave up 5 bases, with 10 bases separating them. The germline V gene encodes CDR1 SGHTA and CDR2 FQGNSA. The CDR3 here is CASSLNLGDNEQFF. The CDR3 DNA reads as TGTGCCAGCAGCTTAAATTTGGGCGACAATGAGCAGTTCTTC. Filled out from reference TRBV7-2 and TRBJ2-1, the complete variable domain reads GAGVSQSPSNKVTEKGKDVELRCDPISGHTALYWYRQSLGQGLEFLIYFQGNSAPDKSGLPSDRFSAERTGGSVSTLTIQRTQQEDSAVYLCASSLNLGDNEQFFGPGTRLTVL.

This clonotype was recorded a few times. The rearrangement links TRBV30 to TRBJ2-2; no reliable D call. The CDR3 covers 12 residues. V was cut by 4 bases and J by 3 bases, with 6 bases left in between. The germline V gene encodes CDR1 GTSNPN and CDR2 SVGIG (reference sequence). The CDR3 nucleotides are TGTGCCTGGAATCCGGACACCGGGGAGCTGTTTTTT. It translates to CAWNPDTGELFF.

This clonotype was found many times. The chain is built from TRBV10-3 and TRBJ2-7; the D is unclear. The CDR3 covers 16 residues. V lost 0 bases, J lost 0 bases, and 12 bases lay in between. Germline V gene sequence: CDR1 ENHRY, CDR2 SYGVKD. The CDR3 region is CAISESITKDSYEQYV. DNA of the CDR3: TGTGCCATCAGTGAGTCAATTACGAAGGACTCCTACGAGCAGTACGTC.

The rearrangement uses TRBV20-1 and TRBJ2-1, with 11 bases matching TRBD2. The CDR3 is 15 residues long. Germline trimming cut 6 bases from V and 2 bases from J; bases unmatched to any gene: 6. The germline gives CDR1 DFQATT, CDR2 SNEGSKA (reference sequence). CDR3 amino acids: CSATNSGGAYNEQFF. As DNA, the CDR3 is TGCAGTGCAACGAATAGCGGGGGGGCCTACAATGAGCAGTTCTTC.

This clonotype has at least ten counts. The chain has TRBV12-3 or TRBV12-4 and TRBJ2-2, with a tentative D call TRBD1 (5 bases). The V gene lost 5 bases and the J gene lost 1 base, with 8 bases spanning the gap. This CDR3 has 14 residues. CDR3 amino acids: CASSKQVNTGELFF. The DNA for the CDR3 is TGTGCCAGCAGTAAACAGGTGAACACCGGGGAGCTGTTTTTT.

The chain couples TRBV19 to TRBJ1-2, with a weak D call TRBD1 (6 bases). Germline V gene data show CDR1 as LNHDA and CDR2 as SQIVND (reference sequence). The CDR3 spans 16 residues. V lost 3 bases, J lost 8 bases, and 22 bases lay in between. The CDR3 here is CASSISVAGDLRGYTF. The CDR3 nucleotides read TGTGCCAGTAGTATCTCGGTGGCAGGGGATTTGAGAGGCTACACCTTC.

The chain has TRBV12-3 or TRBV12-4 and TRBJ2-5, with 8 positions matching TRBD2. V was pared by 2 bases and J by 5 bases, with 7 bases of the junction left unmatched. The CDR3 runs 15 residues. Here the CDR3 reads CASSLSAGAGETQYF. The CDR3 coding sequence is TGTGCCAGCAGTTTATCAGCGGGGGCGGGGGAGACCCAGTACTTC.